A selection of T cell receptor beta chains follows, all from one sample in a study of neurological immune-mediated disorders. A single record per CDR3 protein comes from TCRdb applying MiXCR to the 5' RACE reads. The table shows about 28,000 distinct CDR3 sequences, with about 7% occurring only once. Sequencing input: PBMCs. These receptors were taken from a woman aged 45-65 years in good health. CDR3s include the opening cysteine and the closing phenylalanine or tryptophan. Fields, in order: clone size, J gene, D gene, V gene, CDR3 protein, CDR3 DNA. A D gene is named only where the DNA matches it firmly. Some rows mark clone size as missing; the rest say once, few, many or name a class of expanded clone.

many TRBJ2-6 - TRBV28 CASSSHSGANVLTF TGTGCCAGCAGCAGTCACTCTGGGGCCAACGTCCTGACTTTC
many TRBJ2-1 TRBD2 TRBV5-1 CASRSTSGGANEQFF TGCGCCAGCAGATCGACTAGCGGGGGGGCCAATGAGCAGTTCTTC
many TRBJ1-5 - TRBV28 CASWGIGNQPQHF TGTGCCAGCTGGGGAATTGGCAATCAGCCCCAGCATTTT
many TRBJ2-5 - TRBV15 CATSRDLGETQYF TGTGCCACCAGCAGAGATTTGGGGGAGACCCAGTACTTC
many TRBJ2-5 TRBD1 TRBV20-1 CSARTGTETQYF TGCAGTGCCCGGACAGGGACCGAGACCCAGTACTTC
many TRBJ1-2 - TRBV20-1 CSAKDSPAGYTF TGCAGTGCCAAAGACAGTCCAGCTGGCTACACCTTC
many TRBJ2-3 TRBD2 TRBV28 CATGAGSYTDTQYF TGTGCCACCGGAGCGGGATCTTACACAGATACGCAGTATTTT
many TRBJ1-5 TRBD1 TRBV20-1 CSARESGQGNQPQHF TGCAGTGCTAGAGAGTCAGGACAGGGCAATCAGCCCCAGCATTTT
many TRBJ1-1 - TRBV20-1 CSASESRTTGAFF TGCAGTGCTAGTGAGTCTAGGACGACGGGAGCTTTCTTT
many TRBJ2-3 - TRBV10-3 CAISESNGRDTQYF TGTGCCATCAGTGAGTCGAATGGGAGGGATACGCAGTATTTT
many TRBJ2-3 - TRBV20-1 CSARDLAVLYTQYF TGCAGTGCTAGAGATCTCGCGGTTCTTTATACGCAGTATTTT
many TRBJ2-5 - TRBV5-4 CASSLEGARGETQYF TGTGCCAGCAGCTTGGAGGGGGCGCGGGGGGAGACCCAGTACTTC
many TRBJ2-1 TRBD2 TRBV7-2 CASSLAGGLYNEQFF TGTGCCAGCAGCTTAGCGGGGGGACTATACAATGAGCAGTTCTTC
medium-sized TRBJ2-3 - TRBV7-9 CASSLFETDTQYF TGTGCCAGCAGCTTATTTGAAACAGATACGCAGTATTTT
many TRBJ2-7 - TRBV29-1 CSVVGNPPYEQYF TGCAGCGTTGTGGGTAACCCACCCTACGAGCAGTACTTC
many TRBJ2-3 - TRBV5-1 CASSLLGHRTDTQYF TGCGCCAGCAGCTTGCTGGGACACCGCACAGATACGCAGTATTTT
many TRBJ1-1 - TRBV5-6 CASSPLGGHLHPEAFF TGTGCCAGCAGTCCCTTGGGAGGACACCTCCACCCTGAAGCTTTCTTT
many TRBJ1-5 - TRBV20-1 CSARVPLGEVANQPQHF TGCAGTGCTAGGGTCCCCTTAGGGGAGGTAGCAAATCAGCCCCAGCATTTT
many TRBJ2-1 TRBD2 TRBV28 CASSKGLAGVGEQFF TGTGCCAGCAGTAAGGGACTAGCGGGAGTGGGTGAGCAGTTCTTC
many TRBJ2-2 - TRBV5-1 CASSSAGGNTGELFF TGCGCCAGCAGCTCCGCTGGGGGGAACACCGGGGAGCTGTTTTTT
many TRBJ1-3 - TRBV20-1 CSARAGTGNTIYF TGCAGTGCTAGAGCGGGGACTGGAAACACCATATATTTT
many TRBJ2-1 TRBD2 TRBV24-1 CATSDLSGSSYNEQFF TGTGCCACCAGTGATTTAAGCGGGAGCTCCTACAATGAGCAGTTCTTC
many TRBJ2-7 - TRBV20-1 CSAREAVWGGHYEQYF TGCAGTGCTAGAGAGGCTGTTTGGGGGGGCCACTACGAGCAGTACTTC
many TRBJ1-5 TRBD1 TRBV7-2 CASSGGQGENQPQHF TGTGCCAGCAGCGGGGGACAGGGGGAGAATCAGCCCCAGCATTTT
many TRBJ2-3 - TRBV3-1 CASSPNFGWSDTQYF TGTGCCAGCAGCCCAAATTTCGGCTGGTCAGATACGCAGTATTTT
many TRBJ1-2 TRBD1 TRBV29-1 CSVEVEVEGARYGYTF TGCAGCGTTGAAGTAGAGGTTGAGGGGGCGCGATATGGCTACACCTTC
many TRBJ2-5 - TRBV7-2 CASSVYRDQETQYF TGTGCCAGCAGCGTTTACAGGGACCAAGAGACCCAGTACTTC
many TRBJ2-1 TRBD2 TRBV7-7 CASSSGGDEQFF TGTGCCAGCAGCTCCGGGGGGGATGAGCAGTTCTTC
many TRBJ1-2 TRBD1 TRBV27 CASSSTGVLGGGYTF TGTGCCAGCAGTTCCACAGGGGTTTTAGGAGGTGGCTACACCTTC
many TRBJ1-6 - TRBV5-1 CASSLTAPHSPLHF TGCGCCAGCAGCTTGACAGCCCCGCATTCACCCCTCCACTTT
many TRBJ2-5 TRBD2 TRBV28 CASSSYRRGGDETQYF TGTGCCAGCAGTTCTTACAGACGGGGGGGCGATGAGACCCAGTACTTC
many TRBJ2-7 - TRBV29-1 CSVQGSIYEQYF TGCAGCGTTCAGGGGAGTATTTACGAGCAGTACTTC
- TRBJ2-3 TRBD2 TRBV9 CASSVMTSGRSDTQYF TGTGCCAGCAGCGTAATGACTAGCGGCCGCTCAGATACGCAGTATTTT
many TRBJ2-7 - TRBV5-1 CASSLGGAQGSYEQYF TGCGCCAGCAGCTTGGGGGGGGCACAGGGATCCTACGAGCAGTACTTC
many TRBJ1-1 - TRBV25-1 CASSGRPRNTEAFF TGTGCCAGCAGTGGTCGGCCCAGGAACACTGAAGCTTTCTTT
many TRBJ2-5 TRBD2 TRBV7-7 CASSLALASGKETQYF TGTGCCAGCAGCTTAGCGCTGGCTAGCGGGAAGGAGACCCAGTACTTC
many TRBJ2-7 - TRBV28 CASRGPGEQYF TGTGCCAGCAGGGGGCCGGGGGAGCAGTACTTC
many TRBJ2-2 - TRBV27 CASSRNTGELFF TGTGCCAGCAGCCGGAACACCGGGGAGCTGTTTTTT
many TRBJ1-4 - TRBV28 CASSFFGAGVEKLFF TGTGCCAGCAGTTTTTTCGGAGCGGGAGTTGAAAAACTGTTTTTT
many TRBJ2-3 TRBD1 TRBV7-9 CASSLSGQPTDTQYF TGTGCCAGCAGCTTATCGGGACAGCCCACAGATACGCAGTATTTT
many TRBJ2-3 - TRBV7-3 CASSLGGSGTDTQYF TGTGCCAGCAGCTTAGGGGGGTCAGGGACAGATACGCAGTATTTT